This T cell receptor beta chain was recorded in a study of T cell responses to AZD1222 COVID-19 vaccine. Study conclusions and caveats: Donors in the cohort were predominantly white British and more often female, and clonal diversity was possibly underestimated.

The V end lost 5 bases, the J end lost 0 bases, and 7 bases lay between the germline ends. This CDR3 spans 13 amino acids. CDR1 and CDR2 (germline): SEHNR, FQNEAQ (reference sequence). Sequenced by immunoSEQ multiplex PCR; TCRdb stores in-frame clones only, minus some. Here the sample spans 160,000 or so clones, 92% being singletons. Notes on this clone: Its antigen is as yet unknown.

This sample comprised peripheral blood, obtained on day 0 of MenACWY control vaccination. This clonotype originated in an adult in good health. The gene calls are TRBV7-9 and TRBJ1-2; D ambiguous. CDR3 DNA sequence: TGTGCCAGCAGCCCCCCTTCTAACTATGGCTACACCTTC. Translated, it gives CASSPPSNYGYTF.